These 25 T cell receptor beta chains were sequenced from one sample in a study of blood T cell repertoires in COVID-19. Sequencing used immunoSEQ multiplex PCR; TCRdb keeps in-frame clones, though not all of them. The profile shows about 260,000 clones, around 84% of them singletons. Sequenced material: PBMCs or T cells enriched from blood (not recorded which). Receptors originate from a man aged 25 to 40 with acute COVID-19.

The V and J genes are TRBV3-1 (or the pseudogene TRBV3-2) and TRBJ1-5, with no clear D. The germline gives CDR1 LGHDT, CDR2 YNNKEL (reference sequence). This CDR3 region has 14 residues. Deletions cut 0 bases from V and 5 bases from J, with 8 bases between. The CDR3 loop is CASSQDLGDQPQHF. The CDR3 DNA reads TGTGCCAGCAGCCAAGATCTCGGGGATCAGCCCCAGCATTTT.

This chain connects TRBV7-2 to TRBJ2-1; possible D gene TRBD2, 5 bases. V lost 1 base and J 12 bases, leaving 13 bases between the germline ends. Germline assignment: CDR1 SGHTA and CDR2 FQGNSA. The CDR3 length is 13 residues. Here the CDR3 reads CASSLEVMRAQFF. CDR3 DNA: TGTGCCAGCAGCTTAGAAGTGATGAGGGCGCAGTTCTTC.

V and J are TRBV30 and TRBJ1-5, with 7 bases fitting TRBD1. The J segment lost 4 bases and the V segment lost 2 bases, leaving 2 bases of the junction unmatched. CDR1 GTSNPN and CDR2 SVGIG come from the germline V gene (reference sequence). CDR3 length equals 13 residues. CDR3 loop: CAWSKQGNQPQHF. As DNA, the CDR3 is TGTGCCTGGAGTAAACAGGGGAATCAGCCCCAGCATTTT.

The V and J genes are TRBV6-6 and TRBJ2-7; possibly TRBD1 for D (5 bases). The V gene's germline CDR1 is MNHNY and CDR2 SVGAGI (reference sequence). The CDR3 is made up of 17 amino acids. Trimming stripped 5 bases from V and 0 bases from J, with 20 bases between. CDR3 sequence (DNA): TGTGCCAGCAGTCCCCGCGGTAGGCAGGGAAGCTCCTACGAGCAGTACGTC. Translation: CASSPRGRQGSSYEQYV.

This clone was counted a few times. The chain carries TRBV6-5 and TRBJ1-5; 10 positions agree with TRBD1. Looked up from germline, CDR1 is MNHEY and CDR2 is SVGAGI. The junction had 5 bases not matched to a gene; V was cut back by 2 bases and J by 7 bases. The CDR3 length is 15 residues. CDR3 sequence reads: CASSYTGTGEQPQHF. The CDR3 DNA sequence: TGTGCCAGCAGTTACACCGGGACAGGGGAACAGCCCCAGCATTTT.

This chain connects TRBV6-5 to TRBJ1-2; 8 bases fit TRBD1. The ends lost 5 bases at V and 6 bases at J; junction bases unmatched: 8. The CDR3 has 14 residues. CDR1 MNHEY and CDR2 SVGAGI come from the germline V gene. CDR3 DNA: TGTGCCAGCAGTCCGAACGACAGGGGTGATGGCTACACCTTC. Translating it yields CASSPNDRGDGYTF.

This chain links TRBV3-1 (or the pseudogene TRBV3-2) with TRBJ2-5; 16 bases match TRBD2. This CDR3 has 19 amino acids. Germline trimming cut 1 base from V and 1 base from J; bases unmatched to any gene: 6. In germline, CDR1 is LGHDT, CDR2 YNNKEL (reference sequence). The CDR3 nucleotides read TGTGCCAGCAGCCAAGGCCGCGGGACTAGCGGGAGGGTCCAAGAGACCCAGTACTTC. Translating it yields CASSQGRGTSGRVQETQYF.

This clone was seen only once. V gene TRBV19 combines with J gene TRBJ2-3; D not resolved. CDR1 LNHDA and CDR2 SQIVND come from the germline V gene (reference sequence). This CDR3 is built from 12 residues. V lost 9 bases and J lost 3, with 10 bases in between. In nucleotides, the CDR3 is TGTGCCAGCCGTACTTCTACAGATACGCAGTATTTT. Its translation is CASRTSTDTQYF.

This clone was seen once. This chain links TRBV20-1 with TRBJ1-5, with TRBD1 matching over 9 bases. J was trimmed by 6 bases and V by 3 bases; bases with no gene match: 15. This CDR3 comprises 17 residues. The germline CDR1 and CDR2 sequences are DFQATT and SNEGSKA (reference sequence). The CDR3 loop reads CSASMTGGLERGQPQHF. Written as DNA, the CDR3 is TGCAGTGCTAGTATGACAGGGGGTCTGGAGAGGGGTCAGCCCCAGCATTTT.

The CDR3 region is CASSGRDYEIGDTQYF. DNA of the CDR3: TGTGCCAGCAGCGGCCGGGACTACGAAATCGGAGATACGCAGTATTTT. This chain uses TRBV9 with TRBJ2-3; TRBD2 matches 7 bases. Trimming at V came to 3 bases and at J to 5 bases, leaving 12 bases not matched to a gene. Germline assignment: CDR1 SGDLS and CDR2 YYNGEE. The CDR3 runs 16 residues.

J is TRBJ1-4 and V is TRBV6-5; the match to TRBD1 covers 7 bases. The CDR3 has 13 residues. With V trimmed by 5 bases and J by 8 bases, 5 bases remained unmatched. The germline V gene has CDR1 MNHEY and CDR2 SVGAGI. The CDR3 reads CASSQGVYEKLFF. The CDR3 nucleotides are TGTGCCAGCAGTCAGGGGGTTTACGAAAAACTGTTTTTT.

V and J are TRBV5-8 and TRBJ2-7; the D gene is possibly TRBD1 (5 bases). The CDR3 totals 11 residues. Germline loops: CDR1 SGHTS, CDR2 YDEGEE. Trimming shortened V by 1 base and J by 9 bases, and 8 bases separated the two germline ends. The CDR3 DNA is TGTGCCAGCAGCTTGTTAAGGGGGCAGTACGTC. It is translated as CASSLLRGQYV.

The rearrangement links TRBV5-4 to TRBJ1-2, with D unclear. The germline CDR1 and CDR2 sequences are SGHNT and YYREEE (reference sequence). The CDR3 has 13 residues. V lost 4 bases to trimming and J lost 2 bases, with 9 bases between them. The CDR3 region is CASSPSENYGYTF. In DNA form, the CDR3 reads TGTGCCAGCAGCCCGTCCGAGAACTATGGCTACACCTTC.

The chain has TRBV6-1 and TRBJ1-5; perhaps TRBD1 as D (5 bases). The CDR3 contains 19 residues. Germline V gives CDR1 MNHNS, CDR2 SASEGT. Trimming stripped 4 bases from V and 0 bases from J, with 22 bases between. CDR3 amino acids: CASSGARDYATNSNQPQHF. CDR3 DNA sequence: TGTGCCAGCAGTGGGGCCAGGGACTATGCAACTAATAGCAATCAGCCCCAGCATTTT.

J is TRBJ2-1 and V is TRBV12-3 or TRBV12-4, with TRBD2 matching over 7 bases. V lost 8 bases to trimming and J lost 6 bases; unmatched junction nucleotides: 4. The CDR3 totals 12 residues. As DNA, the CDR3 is TGTGCCAGCGGGGCGGGAGTCAATGAGCAGTTCTTC. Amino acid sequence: CASGAGVNEQFF.

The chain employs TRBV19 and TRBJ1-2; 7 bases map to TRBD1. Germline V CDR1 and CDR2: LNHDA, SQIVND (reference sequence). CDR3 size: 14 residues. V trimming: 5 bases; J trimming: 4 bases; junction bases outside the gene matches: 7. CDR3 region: CASSVGTASYGYTF. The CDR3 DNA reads TGTGCCAGTAGTGTCGGGACAGCTAGCTATGGCTACACCTTC.

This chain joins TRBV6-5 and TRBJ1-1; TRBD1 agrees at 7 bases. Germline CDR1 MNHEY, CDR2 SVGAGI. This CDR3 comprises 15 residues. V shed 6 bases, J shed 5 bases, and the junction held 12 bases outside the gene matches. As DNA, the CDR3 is TGTGCCAGCAGCCACAACAGGGGCCCGGGGACTGAAGCTTTCTTT. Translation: CASSHNRGPGTEAFF.

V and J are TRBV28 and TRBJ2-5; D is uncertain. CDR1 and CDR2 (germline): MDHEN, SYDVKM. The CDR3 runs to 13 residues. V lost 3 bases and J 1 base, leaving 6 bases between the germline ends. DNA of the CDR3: TGTGCCAGCAGTTTTGCGGTCCAAGAGACCCAGTACTTC. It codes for CASSFAVQETQYF.

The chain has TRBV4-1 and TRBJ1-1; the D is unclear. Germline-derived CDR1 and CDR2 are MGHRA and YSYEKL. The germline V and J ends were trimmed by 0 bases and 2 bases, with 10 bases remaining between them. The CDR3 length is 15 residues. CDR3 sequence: CASSQEAGFNTEAFF. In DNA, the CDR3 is TGCGCCAGCAGCCAAGAGGCGGGGTTTAACACTGAAGCTTTCTTT.

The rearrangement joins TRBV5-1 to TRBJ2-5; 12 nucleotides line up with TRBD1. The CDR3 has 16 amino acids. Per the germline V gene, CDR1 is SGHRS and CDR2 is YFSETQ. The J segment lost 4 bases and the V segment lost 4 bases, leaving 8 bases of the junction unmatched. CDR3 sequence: CASSVSGTGGVETQYF. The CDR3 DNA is TGCGCCAGCAGCGTGTCCGGGACAGGGGGCGTAGAGACCCAGTACTTC.

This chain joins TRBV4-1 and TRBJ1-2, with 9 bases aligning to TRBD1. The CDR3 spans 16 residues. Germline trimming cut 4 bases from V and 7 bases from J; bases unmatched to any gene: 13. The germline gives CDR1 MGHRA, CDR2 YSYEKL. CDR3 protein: CASSPIQTGQGIGYTF. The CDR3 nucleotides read TGCGCCAGCAGCCCAATCCAGACTGGACAGGGGATTGGCTACACCTTC.

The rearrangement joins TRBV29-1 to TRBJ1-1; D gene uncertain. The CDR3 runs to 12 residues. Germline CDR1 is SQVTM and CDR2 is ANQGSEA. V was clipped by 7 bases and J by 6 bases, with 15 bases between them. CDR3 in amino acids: CSAHVWRAEAFF. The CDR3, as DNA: TGCAGCGCCCACGTCTGGAGGGCTGAAGCTTTCTTT.

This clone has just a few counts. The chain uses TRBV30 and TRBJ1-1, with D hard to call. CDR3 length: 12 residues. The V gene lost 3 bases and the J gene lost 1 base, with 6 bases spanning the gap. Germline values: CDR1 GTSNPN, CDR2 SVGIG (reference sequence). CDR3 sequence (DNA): TGTGCCTGGAGCCGGAGGAACACTGAAGCTTTCTTT. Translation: CAWSRRNTEAFF.

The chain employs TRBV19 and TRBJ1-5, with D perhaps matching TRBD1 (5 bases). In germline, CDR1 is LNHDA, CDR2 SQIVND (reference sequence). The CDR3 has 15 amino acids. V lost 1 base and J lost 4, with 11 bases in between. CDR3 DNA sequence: TGTGCCAGTAGTATAGGGGGGGGAGAAAATCAGCCCCAGCATTTT. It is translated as CASSIGGGENQPQHF.

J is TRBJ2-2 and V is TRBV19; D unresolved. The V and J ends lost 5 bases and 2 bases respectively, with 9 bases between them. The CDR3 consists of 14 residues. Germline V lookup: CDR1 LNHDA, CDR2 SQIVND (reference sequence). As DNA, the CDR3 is TGTGCCAGTAGTCCGCAGATCAACACCGGGGAGCTGTTTTTT. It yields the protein CASSPQINTGELFF.